One and the same sample provided the 32 T cell receptor beta chains below, sequenced in a study of shared clonotypes between healthy human individuals. The naive CD8 subset, CD45RO-negative cells positively selected for CCR7, excluded terminally differentiated effector memory CD45RA+ cells. Produced via immunoSEQ multiplex PCR; TCRdb's table is partial and in-frame only. In the table there are about 1.9 million clones, just over 90% of which are singletons. Sequencing was done on a sample of naive CD8+ T cells from PBMCs. The source of these receptors is a man aged 18-30 years in good health. Some clones in this sample may be carry-over from other donors' samples.

Only one count was recorded for this clone. The CDR3, as DNA: TGTGCCAGCAGCAATCCCCGTGCTAGCGCCACACTTACCGGGGAGCTGTTTTTT. Its translation is CASSNPRASATLTGELFF. The genes are TRBV7-8 and TRBJ2-2; D might be TRBD2 (6 bases). The V gene lost 5 bases and the J gene lost 5 bases, with 24 bases spanning the gap. The CDR3 length is 18 residues. Germline V gene lookup returns CDR1 SGHVS and CDR2 FQNEAQ.

The rearrangement uses TRBV5-8 and TRBJ2-3, with 9 positions matching TRBD2. CDR3 length equals 15 residues. The V segment lost 0 bases and the J segment 2 bases; nucleotides outside the gene matches: 1. Per germline, CDR1 SGHTS and CDR2 YDEGEE. CDR3 nucleotides: TGTGCCAGCAGCTTGGTAGCGGGGGACACAGATACGCAGTATTTT. It specifies CASSLVAGDTDTQYF.

For this clone: Other DNA sequences in the same sample also yield this CDR3. J is TRBJ2-7 and V is TRBV9; D assignment may be TRBD1 or TRBD2 (5 bases each). The CDR3 length is 13 residues. The V gene lost 2 bases and the J gene lost 3 bases, with 9 bases spanning the gap. The germline CDR1 and CDR2 sequences are SGDLS and YYNGEE. The CDR3 loop reads CASSVGVGYEQYF. CDR3 nucleotides: TGTGCCAGCAGCGTGGGGGTCGGCTACGAGCAGTACTTC.

This sequence joins TRBV7-8 and TRBJ1-1, with a possible D match to TRBD1 (5 bases). V lost 6 bases to trimming and J lost 4 bases, with 12 bases between them. Germline V gene lookup returns CDR1 SGHVS and CDR2 FQNEAQ. The CDR3 consists of 13 residues. CDR3 coding DNA: TGTGCCAGCAGGGGGCCCTTAGTCACTGAAGCTTTCTTT. This translates into CASRGPLVTEAFF.

The chain has TRBV5-1 and TRBJ2-1; D unclear. CDR1 is SGHRS and CDR2 is YFSETQ in the germline V gene. CDR3 size: 14 residues. With 0 bases removed from V and 7 bases from J, the gap between germline ends came to 11 bases. The CDR3: CASSLATPLNEQFF. In nucleotides, the CDR3 is TGCGCCAGCAGCTTGGCTACCCCTCTGAATGAGCAGTTCTTC.

The chain joins TRBV11-3 to TRBJ2-3, with 7 bases matching TRBD2. The trim removed 5 bases at V and 0 bases at J, leaving 8 bases unmatched. The CDR3 is made up of 16 amino acids. Germline CDR1 and CDR2: SGHNT and YENEEA. The DNA for the CDR3 is TGTGCCAGCAGCCCTGCGGGAGTATCTAGCACAGATACGCAGTATTTT. Translation: CASSPAGVSSTDTQYF.

This sequence joins TRBV2 and TRBJ2-1, with 8 bases fitting TRBD2. V dropped 4 bases and J dropped 5; count of bases not matched to a gene: 7. From germline, CDR1 is SNHLY and CDR2 FYNNEI. The CDR3 runs to 15 residues. The chain's CDR3 is CASSGLARGDNEQFF. CDR3 nucleotides: TGTGCCAGCAGTGGACTAGCGAGAGGCGACAATGAGCAGTTCTTC.

This clone has more than one count but fewer than ten. The chain uses TRBV7-9 and TRBJ1-5, with D perhaps matching TRBD1 (6 bases). CDR1 is SEHNR and CDR2 is FQNEAQ in the germline V gene (reference sequence). Deletions cut 3 bases from V and 5 bases from J, with 11 bases between. The CDR3 spans 14 residues. CDR3 coding DNA: TGTGCCAGCAGCTTCGGACAGAGAGATCAGCCCCAGCATTTT. It specifies CASSFGQRDQPQHF.

This chain connects TRBV5-4 to TRBJ1-5; D is perhaps TRBD1 (5 bases). Per the germline V gene, CDR1 is SGHNT and CDR2 is YYREEE (reference sequence). The CDR3 consists of 13 residues. V lost 2 bases to trimming and J lost 6 bases, with 9 bases between them. The chain's CDR3 is CASSLKGSQPQHF. The CDR3, as DNA: TGTGCCAGCAGCTTAAAGGGGAGTCAGCCCCAGCATTTT.

This rearrangement joins TRBV6-5 to TRBJ2-1; the D gene is possibly TRBD2 (6 bases). Germline V gene lookup returns CDR1 MNHEY and CDR2 SVGAGI. The CDR3 has 13 residues. The ends were cut back, 2 bases at V and 7 bases at J, with 9 bases in the middle. CDR3 sequence: CASSYGGRNEQFF. DNA for the CDR3: TGTGCCAGCAGTTACGGGGGGAGGAATGAGCAGTTCTTC.

This rearrangement joins TRBV28 to TRBJ1-5; 9 nucleotides match TRBD1. V shed 4 bases and J 0 bases; nucleotides not matched to a gene: 4. The CDR3 contains 16 residues. Germline CDR1 MDHEN, CDR2 SYDVKM. The CDR3 reads CASSSRGQGSNQPQHF. Here the CDR3 DNA reads TGTGCCAGCAGTTCAAGGGGACAGGGTAGCAATCAGCCCCAGCATTTT.

This clone was picked up a small number of times. With a much larger clone just one base away, this may be a read error. This sample includes further DNA sequences coding for the same CDR3. The chain uses TRBV27 and TRBJ2-2; no reliable D call. CDR1 is MNHEY and CDR2 is SMNVEV in the germline V gene (reference sequence). This CDR3 has 12 residues. Trimming pared 6 bases from V and 1 base from J, leaving 3 bases between. The CDR3 sequence: CASSGNTGELFF. The CDR3 DNA is TGTGCCAGCAGCGGGAACACCGGGGAGCTGTTTTTT.

The chain carries TRBV5-4 and TRBJ1-2; D ambiguous. V shed 3 bases and J shed 2 bases, with 11 bases lying between them. Germline CDR1 SGHNT, CDR2 YYREEE (reference sequence). The CDR3 loop spans 14 amino acids. The CDR3 is CASSSRTGNYGYTF. CDR3 in DNA: TGTGCCAGCAGCTCGAGGACGGGGAACTATGGCTACACCTTC.

The genes are TRBV10-1 and TRBJ2-3; D not resolved. The germline V gene has CDR1 WNHNN and CDR2 SYGVQD (reference sequence). Trimming took 6 bases from V and 0 from J, leaving 16 bases between them. CDR3 length equals 16 residues. The CDR3 sequence: CASSDLGEASTDTQYF. CDR3 coding DNA: TGCGCCAGCAGCGACCTTGGAGAGGCTAGCACAGATACGCAGTATTTT.

J is TRBJ2-2 and V is TRBV4-3, with 8 bases matching TRBD1. The trim removed 0 bases at V and 5 bases at J, leaving 11 bases unmatched. The CDR3 extends over 18 amino acids. The V gene's germline CDR1 is LGHNA and CDR2 YSLEER. The CDR3 region is CASSQDLLQGGRTGELFF. CDR3 bases: TGCGCCAGCAGCCAAGATCTTTTACAGGGGGGAAGGACCGGGGAGCTGTTTTTT.

The rearrangement joins TRBV7-9 to TRBJ2-7; D is possibly TRBD1 or TRBD2 (5 bases each). Germline values: CDR1 SEHNR, CDR2 FQNEAQ (reference sequence). Trimming removed 5 bases at V and 2 bases at J, with 19 bases between. This CDR3 is 16 amino acids long. The chain's CDR3 is CASSPNHPGRAYEQYF. CDR3 sequence (DNA): TGTGCCAGCAGCCCTAACCACCCGGGACGGGCCTACGAGCAGTACTTC.

The J gene is TRBJ1-2, the V gene TRBV15; possibly TRBD1 for D (5 bases). The CDR3 loop spans 13 amino acids. Looked up from germline, CDR1 is LNHNV and CDR2 is YYDKDF (reference sequence). V gave up 8 bases and J gave up 8 bases, with 18 bases separating them. CDR3 coding DNA: TGTGCCACCTGTGACCGGGACTTTTCAGGCTACACCTTC. This sequence encodes CATCDRDFSGYTF. The whole variable domain, remainder taken from reference TRBV15 and TRBJ1-2, is DAMVIQNPRYQVTQFGKPVTLSCSQTLNHNVMYWYQQKSSQAPKLLFHYYDKDFNNEADTPDNFQSRRPNTSFCFLDIRSPGLGDTAMYLCATCDRDFSGYTFGSGTRLTVV.

This chain links TRBV9 with TRBJ2-7; 7 bases are a match to TRBD2. Germline CDR1 SGDLS, CDR2 YYNGEE. V shed 1 base and J 3 bases; nucleotides not matched to a gene: 4. The CDR3 is 14 amino acids. The DNA for the CDR3 is TGTGCCAGCAGCGTATTCCCTAGCGGCTACGAGCAGTACTTC. It yields the protein CASSVFPSGYEQYF.

J is TRBJ1-2 and V is TRBV15; 7 bases align to TRBD1. The CDR3 runs to 17 residues. Trimming took 0 bases from V and 3 from J; bases not matched to a gene: 10. Germline CDR1 is LNHNV and CDR2 is YYDKDF (reference sequence). CDR3 coding DNA: TGTGCCACCAGCAGAGATACTTTAAGTGGACAGGACTATGGCTACACCTTC. Residues: CATSRDTLSGQDYGYTF.

The chain is built from TRBV6-6 and TRBJ2-2; tentative D call: TRBD1 (5 bases). This CDR3 contains 15 residues. V lost 5 bases and J 1 base, leaving 11 bases between the germline ends. CDR1 is MNHNY and CDR2 is SVGAGI in the germline V gene (reference sequence). CDR3 protein: CASSLGQMNTGELFF. DNA of the CDR3: TGTGCCAGCAGTCTCGGACAAATGAACACCGGGGAGCTGTTTTTT.

The chain couples TRBV29-1 to TRBJ2-1; D gene uncertain. V was clipped by 3 bases and J by 10 bases, with 10 bases between them. Germline V CDR1 and CDR2: SQVTM, ANQGSEA. This CDR3 contains 11 residues. In DNA, the CDR3 is TGCAGCGTTGAGTCCTCGGTGGAGCAGTTCTTC. Residues: CSVESSVEQFF.

The chain couples TRBV19 to TRBJ2-6; D not certain. V was pared by 3 bases and J by 0 bases, with 12 bases between. The CDR3 has 17 amino acids. Germline loops: CDR1 LNHDA, CDR2 SQIVND (reference sequence). Here the CDR3 DNA reads TGTGCCAGTAGTATCTTCCCTTTTAGCTCTGGGGCCAACGTCCTGACTTTC. Translating gives CASSIFPFSSGANVLTF.

The rearrangement uses TRBV9 and TRBJ2-7; 9 bases are shared with TRBD2. J lost 5 bases, V lost 3 bases, and 9 bases had no gene match. Germline V lookup: CDR1 SGDLS, CDR2 YYNGEE. This CDR3 has 15 amino acids. The CDR3 DNA is TGTGCCAGCAGCGATGGGACTAGCCAGTTTGACGAGCAGTACTTC. This encodes CASSDGTSQFDEQYF.

The chain carries TRBV9 and TRBJ2-5; 7 bases match TRBD1. Germline V CDR1 and CDR2: SGDLS, YYNGEE. This CDR3 region has 14 residues. Trimming cost V 3 bases and J 2 bases; bases outside gene matches: 4. The DNA of the CDR3 is TGTGCCAGCAGCGCCTGGGACAGACAAGAGACCCAGTACTTC. It codes for CASSAWDRQETQYF.

The chain combines TRBV27 with TRBJ2-5; 7 nucleotides agree with TRBD2. This CDR3 contains 17 residues. The V gene end was trimmed by 6 bases and the J gene end by 2 bases; junction bases not matched to a gene: 15. CDR1 and CDR2 from the germline V gene are MNHEY and SMNVEV (reference sequence). The CDR3 DNA reads TGTGCCAGCAGCGTTTGGTCTACTAGCGATCTGCAAGAGACCCAGTACTTC. This sequence encodes CASSVWSTSDLQETQYF.

Of note for this clone: This CDR3 is also generated by other DNA sequences in the sample. The genes are TRBV19 and TRBJ2-7, with TRBD1 identical over 8 bases. Looked up from germline, CDR1 is LNHDA and CDR2 is SQIVND (reference sequence). The ends lost 5 bases at V and 3 bases at J; junction bases unmatched: 6. The CDR3 has 14 amino acids. Written as DNA, the CDR3 is TGTGCCAGTAGTGCCGGGACAGGAAGCTACGAGCAGTACTTC. It encodes CASSAGTGSYEQYF.

The V call is TRBV19, the J call TRBJ1-1; 7 bases match TRBD1. Germline-derived CDR1 and CDR2 are LNHDA and SQIVND (reference sequence). V was clipped by 2 bases and J by 5 bases; unmatched bases: 8. CDR3 size: 15 residues. In DNA, the CDR3 is TGTGCCAGTAGTATATTGCTGGCAGGGGGTACTGAAGCTTTCTTT. Protein sequence: CASSILLAGGTEAFF.

Worth noting for this clone: Within the sample, other DNA sequences also encode this same CDR3. This rearrangement joins TRBV6-5 to TRBJ1-1; 7 nucleotides line up with TRBD1. Germline-derived CDR1 and CDR2 are MNHEY and SVGAGI. With 6 bases clipped from V and 1 base from J, the junction kept 5 bases outside the gene matches. This CDR3 comprises 14 residues. DNA for the CDR3: TGTGCCAGCAGCCCAGGGGGGGAGAACACTGAAGCTTTCTTT. It is translated as CASSPGGENTEAFF.

V usage is TRBV4-1 and J usage is TRBJ2-7; TRBD1 matches 12 bases. The germline V gene has CDR1 MGHRA and CDR2 YSYEKL. The CDR3 runs to 16 residues. Germline trimming cut 4 bases from V and 2 bases from J; bases unmatched to any gene: 6. As DNA, the CDR3 is TGCGCCAGCAGCCGATTTGGGACAGGGGGCCCCTACGAGCAGTACTTC. The encoded protein is CASSRFGTGGPYEQYF.

CDR3 nucleotide sequence: TGTGCCAGCAGCCCTCCCCGACGGCCGACAGATACGCAGTATTTT. It specifies CASSPPRRPTDTQYF. V and J are TRBV7-2 and TRBJ2-3; D not resolved. The V end lost 5 bases, the J end lost 3 bases, and 15 bases lay between the germline ends. In germline, CDR1 is SGHTA, CDR2 FQGNSA. The CDR3 consists of 15 residues.

V usage is TRBV7-3 and J usage is TRBJ2-1, with TRBD2 matching over 9 bases. From germline, CDR1 is SGHTA and CDR2 FQGTGA. The V gene end was trimmed by 1 base and the J gene end by 8 bases; junction bases not matched to a gene: 9. The CDR3 is 16 amino acids. DNA for the CDR3: TGTGCCAGCAGCTTAATAGCCAGCGGGAGGTTAGATGAGCAGTTCTTC. This translates into CASSLIASGRLDEQFF.

The rearrangement joins TRBV5-6 to TRBJ2-2, with TRBD1 matching 7 bases. CDR3 length: 17 amino acids. J gave up 5 bases and V 3 bases, and 13 bases lay outside the gene matches. The germline gives CDR1 SGHDT, CDR2 YYEEEE. CDR3 nucleotide sequence: TGTGCCAGCAGCTCCCCCCGGACAGGCAGGGGGACCGGGGAGCTGTTTTTT. It specifies CASSSPRTGRGTGELFF.